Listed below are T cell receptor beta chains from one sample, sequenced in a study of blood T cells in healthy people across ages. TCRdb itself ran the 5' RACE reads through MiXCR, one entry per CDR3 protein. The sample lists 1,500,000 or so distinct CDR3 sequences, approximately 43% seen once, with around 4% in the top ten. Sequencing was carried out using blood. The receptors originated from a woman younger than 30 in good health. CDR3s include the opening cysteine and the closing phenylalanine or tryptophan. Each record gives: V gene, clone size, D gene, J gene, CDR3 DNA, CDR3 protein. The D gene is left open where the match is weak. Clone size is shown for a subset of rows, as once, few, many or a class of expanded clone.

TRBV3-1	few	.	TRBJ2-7	TGTGCCAGCAGCCCCTCGTCGGAGGGGTTCTCCTACGAGCAGTACTTC	CASSPSSEGFSYEQYF
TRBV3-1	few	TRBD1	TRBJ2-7	TGTGCCAGCAGCACCGGACAGGGGGCCGAGCAGTACTTC	CASSTGQGAEQYF
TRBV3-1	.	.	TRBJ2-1	TGTGCCAGCAGCCAAGCCGGACGAGCGGAGTTCTTC	CASSQAGRAEFF
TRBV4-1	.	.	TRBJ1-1	TGCGCCAGCAGCCAAGGCCGGGACCTGAACACTGAAGCTTTCTTT	CASSQGRDLNTEAFF
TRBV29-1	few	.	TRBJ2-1	TGCAGCGTTGAAACGGGGCTCGGCAATGAGCAGTTCTTC	CSVETGLGNEQFF
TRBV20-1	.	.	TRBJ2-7	TGCAGTGCTCACTCCATCTTAGGACTTTACGAGCAGTACTTC	CSAHSILGLYEQYF
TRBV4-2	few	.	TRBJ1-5	TGTGCCAGCAGCCCTGGTTTCTGGAACTCCGGGGGGCAGCCCCAGCATTTT	CASSPGFWNSGGQPQHF
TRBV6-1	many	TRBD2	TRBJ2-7	TGTGCCAGCAGTCCTAGCGGGGGCCCCTCCTACGAGCAGTACTTC	CASSPSGGPSYEQYF
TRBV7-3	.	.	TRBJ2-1	TGTGCCAGCAGCTTGATACGACAGTCCTACAATGAGCAGTTCTTC	CASSLIRQSYNEQFF
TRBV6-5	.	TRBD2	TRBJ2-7	TGTGCCAGCAGTTACGCTAGCGGTTCTTACGAGCAGTACTTC	CASSYASGSYEQYF
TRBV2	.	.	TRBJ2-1	TGTGCCAGCAGCTATGGGGCTGAGCAGTTCTTC	CASSYGAEQFF
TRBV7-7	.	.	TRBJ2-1	TGTGCTAGCAGCCCTTTTAGCGGCTCCTACAATGAGCAGTTCTTC	CASSPFSGSYNEQFF
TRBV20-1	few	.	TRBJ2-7	TGCAGTGCTAGTATACAGGCTCCCTACGAGCAGTACTTC	CSASIQAPYEQYF
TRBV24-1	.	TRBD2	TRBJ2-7	TGTGCCACCAGTGATTCGCCGGGACTAGCGCGGTCCACGGGTGGGCAGTACTTC	CATSDSPGLARSTGGQYF
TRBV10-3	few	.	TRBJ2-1	TGTGCCATCAGTGACCCACGGACTGCAGGCTGGAATGAGCAGTTCTTC	CAISDPRTAGWNEQFF
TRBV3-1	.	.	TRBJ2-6	TGTGCCAGCAGCCACGACGGCCCATGGTCTGGGGCCAACGTCCTGACTTTC	CASSHDGPWSGANVLTF
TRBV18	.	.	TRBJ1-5	TGTGCCAGCTCAAGAGAGACTAGTAGCAATCAGCCCCAGCATTTT	CASSRETSSNQPQHF
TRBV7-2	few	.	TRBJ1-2	TGTGCCAGCAGCTTAGCTAGGGTGGACTACACCTTC	CASSLARVDYTF
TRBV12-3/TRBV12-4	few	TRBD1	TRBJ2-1	TGTGCCAGCAGTTTAGCTGTGTCGGGGACAGGAATACAATCCTACAATGAGCAGTTCTTC	CASSLAVSGTGIQSYNEQFF
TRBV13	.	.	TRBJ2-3	TGTGCCAGCAGCCAGTTGGGTAATACGCAGTATTTT	CASSQLGNTQYF
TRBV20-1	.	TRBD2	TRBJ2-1	TGCAGTGCGCGACTAGCGGGGAACACAGATACGCAGTTCTTC	CSARLAGNTDTQFF
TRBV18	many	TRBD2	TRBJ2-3	TGTGCCAGCAGCCCGGGACTAGCGGGCGTGGATACGCAGTATTTT	CASSPGLAGVDTQYF
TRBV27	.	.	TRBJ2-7	TGCGCCAGCAGAACTCAGGACAGACACTACGAGCAGTACTTC	CASRTQDRHYEQYF
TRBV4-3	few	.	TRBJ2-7	TGCGCCAGCAGCCAGTTAGCGACAGGTGCCTACGAGCAGTACTTC	CASSQLATGAYEQYF
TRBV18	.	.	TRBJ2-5	TGTGCCAGCTTACCACCGGGGGAGACCCAGTACTTC	CASLPPGETQYF
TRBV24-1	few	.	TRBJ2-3	TGTGCCACCAGTGGGAGTGGGGTGCTCGAAGATACGCAGTATTTT	CATSGSGVLEDTQYF
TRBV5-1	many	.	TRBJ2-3	TGTGCCAGCAGCTTAGCTGTGGGAACAGATACGCAGTATTTT	CASSLAVGTDTQYF
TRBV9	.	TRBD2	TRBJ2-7	TGTGCCAGCACTGGACTAGCGGGAGTCTTTATCTACGAGCAGTACTTC	CASTGLAGVFIYEQYF
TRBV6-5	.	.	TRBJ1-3	TGTGCCAGCAGTTACGCCAGGGCTTCTGGAAACACCATATATTTT	CASSYARASGNTIYF
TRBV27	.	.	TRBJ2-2	TGTGCCAGCACCACCAAAGCGGAGATGAACACCGGGGAGCTGTTTTTT	CASTTKAEMNTGELFF
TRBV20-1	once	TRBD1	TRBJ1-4	TGCAGTGCTAGAGATTCGGGGGCTCAGGGGGCTAATGAAAAACTGTTTTTT	CSARDSGAQGANEKLFF
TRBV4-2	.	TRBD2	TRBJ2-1	TGTGCCAGCAGCCAACGGGGACTAGCGGGAGGTAACAATGAGCAGTTCTTC	CASSQRGLAGGNNEQFF
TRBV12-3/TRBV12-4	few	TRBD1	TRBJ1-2	TGTGCCAGCAGGATGGGGGGGACAGGGCCCCCTAACTATGGCTACACCTTC	CASRMGGTGPPNYGYTF
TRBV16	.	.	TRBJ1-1	TGTGCCAGCAGCCAATCTAGGGCCGGGGCTGAAGCTTTCTTT	CASSQSRAGAEAFF
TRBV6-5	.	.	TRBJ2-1	TGTGCCAGCAGTTATGCGGGACTTAATGAGCAGTTCTTC	CASSYAGLNEQFF
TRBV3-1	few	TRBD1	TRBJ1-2	TGTGCCAGCAGCCAAGAAGTCAGGGGGCTTGGCTACACCTTC	CASSQEVRGLGYTF
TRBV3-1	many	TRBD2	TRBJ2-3	TGTGCCAGCAGCCCGACTAGCGGGAGTACAGATACGCAGTATTTT	CASSPTSGSTDTQYF
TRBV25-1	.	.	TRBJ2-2	TGTGCCAGCAGTGATGGCGGGTGGACCGGGGAGCTGTTTTTT	CASSDGGWTGELFF
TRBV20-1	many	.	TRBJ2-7	TGCAGTGCCGGACAGCCGGGGTCCTACGAGCAGTACTTC	CSAGQPGSYEQYF
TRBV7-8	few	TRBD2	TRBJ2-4	TGTGCCAGCAGCTTAGAAGGGGCGGGAGGCAAAAACATTCAGTACTTC	CASSLEGAGGKNIQYF
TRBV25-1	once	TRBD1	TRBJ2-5	TGTGCCAGCAGGGTGGGACAGTCGGTGCAAGAGACCCAGTACTTC	CASRVGQSVQETQYF
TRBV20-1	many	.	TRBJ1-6	TGCAGTGCTAAGGGTTCCTATAATTCACCCCTCCACTTT	CSAKGSYNSPLHF
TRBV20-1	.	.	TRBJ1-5	TGCAGTGCTGGCAGGGCTTGGGGCAATCAGCCCCAGCATTTT	CSAGRAWGNQPQHF
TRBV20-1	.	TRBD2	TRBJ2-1	TGCAGTGCTAAGCGGGGAACCTACAATGAGCAGTTCTTC	CSAKRGTYNEQFF
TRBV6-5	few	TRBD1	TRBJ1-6	TGTGCCAGCAGCTTCCAGGGGGCGCGGTATAATTCACCCCTCCACTTT	CASSFQGARYNSPLHF
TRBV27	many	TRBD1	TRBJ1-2	TGTGCCAGCAGTTCGGGACAGGGATCCTATGGCTACACCTTC	CASSSGQGSYGYTF
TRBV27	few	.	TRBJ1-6	TGTGCCAGCAGTTTAGAGGGAGCGTATAATTCACCCCTCCACTTT	CASSLEGAYNSPLHF
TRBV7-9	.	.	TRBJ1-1	TGTGCCAGCACCAAAGGGGCAGAGAACACTGAAGCTTTCTTT	CASTKGAENTEAFF
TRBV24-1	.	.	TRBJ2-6	TGTGCCACCCAACTCGGGGGCCAGAGCTCTGGGGCCAACGTCCTGACTTTC	CATQLGGQSSGANVLTF
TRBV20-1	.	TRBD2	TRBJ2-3	TGCAGTGCCCCTTGCCCGGTCGCGCCCGGACTAGTTCGGCTCCCACCCCACACAGATACGCAGTATTTT	CSAPCPVAPGLVRLPPHTDTQYF
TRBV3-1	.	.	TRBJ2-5	TGTGCCAGCAGCCCCAGTCCAGGGGTAAAAGAGACCCAGTACTTC	CASSPSPGVKETQYF
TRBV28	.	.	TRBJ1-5	TGTGCCAGCAGTTTATTTGCGGGTAGCGTTAGCAATCAGCCCCAGCATTTT	CASSLFAGSVSNQPQHF
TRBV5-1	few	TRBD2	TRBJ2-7	TGCGCCAGCAGCTCCGGACTAGCGGGAATGGGGCACAATGAGCAGTACTTC	CASSSGLAGMGHNEQYF
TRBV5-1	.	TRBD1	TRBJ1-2	TGCGCCAGCAGCCGGGGACAGTCCCTCGATGGCTACACCTTC	CASSRGQSLDGYTF
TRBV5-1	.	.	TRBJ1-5	TGCGCCAGCAGCCCCCGGGACCCCCAGGCTCAGCCCCAGCATTTT	CASSPRDPQAQPQHF
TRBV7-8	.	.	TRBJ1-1	TGTGCCAGCAGCCCCGCCCGGACGGCGATCATGAACACTGAAGCTTTCTTT	CASSPARTAIMNTEAFF
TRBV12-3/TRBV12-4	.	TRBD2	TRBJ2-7	TGTGCCAGCAGTAAACGGGGGGGCTCCTACGAGCAGTACTTC	CASSKRGGSYEQYF